The T cell receptor beta chain described here comes from a study of control samples from healthy donors and cancer patients. Sequencing used immunoSEQ multiplex PCR; TCRdb keeps in-frame clones, though not all of them. The table includes some 39,000 clones, over 70% detected once. The ends were cut back, 3 bases at V and 0 bases at J, with 9 bases in the middle. The germline V gene has CDR1 SEHNR and CDR2 FQNEAQ (reference sequence). The length of the CDR3 is 14 residues. This clone appeared once. The chain recombines TRBV7-9 with TRBJ2-7; D is unclear. The source of this sequence is a woman between 55 and 75 years old with lung cancer. Sequencing was carried out using PBMCs. The CDR3 DNA follows: TGTGCCAGCAGCTTTTCCGGCGGCTCCTACGAGCAGTACTTC. It encodes CASSFSGGSYEQYF. Full variable domain (remainder filled in from reference TRBV7-9 and TRBJ2-7): DTGVSQNPRHKITKRGQNVTFRCDPISEHNRLYWYRQTLGQGPEFLTYFQNEAQLEKSRLLSDRFSAERPKGSFSTLEIQRTEQGDSAMYLCASSFSGGSYEQYFGPGTRLTVT.